A selection of T cell receptor beta chains follows, all from one sample in a study of blood T cell repertoires in COVID-19. Produced via immunoSEQ multiplex PCR; TCRdb's table is partial and in-frame only. Of 120,000 to 150,000 clones listed, 65% to 90% are singletons. Sequenced sample: peripheral blood. The receptors stem from a man between 50 and 59 years old with acute or convalescent COVID-19. CDR3s include the opening cysteine and the closing phenylalanine or tryptophan.

TRBV5-1,TRBJ2-5,CASSWGLADQETQYF
TRBV30,TRBJ2-5,CAWSVGSGGIQETQYF
TRBV7-9,TRBJ1-2,CASSSPGTGYGYTF
TRBV6-1,TRBJ2-1,CASSDYGALSNEQFF
TRBV30,TRBJ2-3,CAWSPGQYLTDTQYF
TRBV5-1,TRBJ1-2,CASSLSGRSLNYGYTF
TRBV5-4,TRBJ2-7,CASSAGLLIYSYEQYF
TRBV30,TRBJ1-2,CAWSVLQGGGYTF
TRBV5-6,TRBJ2-5,CASSLGSGETQYF
TRBV27,TRBJ1-2,CASSPREDYGYTF
TRBV7-9,TRBJ2-1,CASSGGDRPSYNEQFF
TRBV9,TRBJ2-1,CASSGTSGVNEQFF
TRBV18,TRBJ1-5,CASSEQGADQPQHF
TRBV4-2,TRBJ1-4,CASSQGGRVNEKLFF
TRBV10-2,TRBJ2-5,CASKYGGAQYGETQYF
TRBV9,TRBJ2-7,CASSPGSSYEQYF
TRBV5-5,TRBJ1-5,CASRVRMNQPQHF
TRBV5-6,TRBJ2-1,CASSLTGQSYNEQFF
TRBV19,TRBJ2-4,CASSIPTDRERNIQYF
TRBV29-1,TRBJ2-7,CSVLYGGTSYEQYF
TRBV5-4,TRBJ2-7,CASSFGGEQYF
TRBV6-5,TRBJ1-6,CASSSVSSYNSPLHF
TRBV2,TRBJ2-7,CASSESSGDPSSYEQYF
TRBV6-5,TRBJ2-7,CASSRGQVYEQYF
TRBV7-8,TRBJ2-7,CASSLTSANAYEQYF
TRBV9,TRBJ2-3,CASSVVGSGVGDTQYF
TRBV27,TRBJ1-5,CASSSGQGPPLNQPQHF
TRBV24-1,TRBJ1-5,CATSVYSNQPQHF
TRBV9,TRBJ1-2,CASTTSPAGGYTF
TRBV6-2/TRBV6-3,TRBJ2-7,CASSYSTGRDLKYEQYF
TRBV18,TRBJ2-6,CASSLDISGANVLTF
TRBV6-2/TRBV6-3,TRBJ1-5,CASSYSSTGSNQPQHF
TRBV18,TRBJ2-1,CASSVSGTRNNEQFF
TRBV24-1,TRBJ1-2,CATSETGNYGYTF
TRBV19,TRBJ2-7,CASSRTRGVKSYEQYF
TRBV28,TRBJ1-3,CASRPPIAGIRTIYF
TRBV16,TRBJ1-1,CASSDRGNTEAFF
TRBV11-2,TRBJ1-5,CASSFSGAPSAQHF
TRBV19,TRBJ2-7,CASSPLPGTGGLEQYF
TRBV25-1,TRBJ1-2,CASSDQTTGGVYGYTF
TRBV27,TRBJ2-7,CASSLDRGGHEQYF
TRBV2,TRBJ2-5,CASSYSGTGGETQYF
TRBV18,TRBJ1-6,CASSLGQGALEPLHF
TRBV9,TRBJ1-5,CASSVSVGDQPQHF
TRBV2,TRBJ1-2,CASSEGHSTGYTF
TRBV30,TRBJ1-1,CAWSWGEGTEAFF
TRBV6-1,TRBJ2-7,CASSEAGQVLVQYF
TRBV18,TRBJ2-2,CASSETENTGELFF
TRBV7-8,TRBJ1-5,CASSRRQGGNQPQHF
TRBV7-9,TRBJ2-1,CASSFSGGASWNEQFF
TRBV9,TRBJ2-2,CASSVTSGVTGELFF
TRBV3-1/TRBV3-2,TRBJ2-3,CASSQVLAGGNTQYF